One and the same sample provided the 9 T cell receptor beta chains below, sequenced in a study of preoperative IRX-2 immunotherapy in early breast cancer. Repertoires were generated with immunoSEQ multiplex PCR, while TCRdb's copy carries only in-frame clones and drops some. The sample contains under 40,000 clones, roughly 95% of which appear only once. Regarding treatment: preoperative locoregional IRX-2 cytokine immunotherapy. This sample was gathered from a patient treated with IRX-2 immunotherapy. The source is a human donor with breast cancer.

J is TRBJ1-5 and V is TRBV7-3; D may be TRBD1 (6 bases). V lost 0 bases and J 7 bases, leaving 13 bases between the germline ends. The CDR3 extends over 15 amino acids. Germline V lookup: CDR1 SGHTA, CDR2 FQGTGA. As DNA, the CDR3 is TGTGCCAGCAGCTTAACTGGCAGGGGCGGGCAGCCCCAGCATTTT. It is translated as CASSLTGRGGQPQHF.

The rearrangement uses TRBV9 and TRBJ1-3, with a possible D match to TRBD1 (5 bases). Trimming removed 0 bases at V and 2 bases at J, with 18 bases between. Looked up from germline, CDR1 is SGDLS and CDR2 is YYNGEE. This CDR3 comprises 18 residues. CDR3 nucleotide sequence: TGTGCCAGCAGCGTAGTGGGGGAGGCGGGTTGGACTGGAAACACCATATATTTT. Amino acid sequence: CASSVVGEAGWTGNTIYF.

Only one count was recorded for this clone. V and J are TRBV9 and TRBJ1-1; D is perhaps TRBD1 (5 bases). The V gene lost 3 bases and the J gene lost 6 bases, with 9 bases spanning the gap. The germline CDR1 and CDR2 sequences are SGDLS and YYNGEE. This CDR3 has 12 residues. The CDR3 region has the DNA TGTGCCAGCAGCGGAGGGACGTCTGAAGCTTTCTTT. This translates into CASSGGTSEAFF.

This chain uses TRBV4-2 with TRBJ2-5; 8 nucleotides align to TRBD1. Germline-derived CDR1 and CDR2 are LGHNA and YNFKEQ. CDR3 size: 14 residues. Trimming cost V 0 bases and J 6 bases; bases outside gene matches: 3. In DNA, the CDR3 is TGTGCCAGCAGCCAAGATGACAGGGGTAAGACCCAGTACTTC. Protein product: CASSQDDRGKTQYF.

The rearrangement links TRBV5-1 to TRBJ2-5; 8 nucleotides agree with TRBD1. V lost 1 base to trimming and J lost 4 bases; unmatched junction nucleotides: 6. The CDR3 is 15 amino acids. Germline CDR1 is SGHRS and CDR2 is YFSETQ. The CDR3 nucleotides read TGCGCCAGCAGCTTGTACGGACAGGGAAGAGAGACCCAGTACTTC. It yields the protein CASSLYGQGRETQYF.

This chain connects TRBV7-3 to TRBJ2-1; D is perhaps TRBD2 (5 bases). Deletions cut 1 base from V and 7 bases from J, with 17 bases between. The germline gives CDR1 SGHTA, CDR2 FQGTGA. CDR3 length: 16 residues. The CDR3 DNA reads as TGTGCCAGCAGCTTAATGGGCGCACGGGGATTTAATGAGCAGTTCTTC. This encodes CASSLMGARGFNEQFF.

V is TRBV27 and J is TRBJ2-7, with 10 bases that match TRBD2. The germline V gene encodes CDR1 MNHEY and CDR2 SMNVEV (reference sequence). The V segment lost 3 bases and the J segment 2 bases; nucleotides outside the gene matches: 4. This CDR3 spans 15 amino acids. This CDR3 is CASSFLAGGTYEQYF. The CDR3 bases are TGTGCCAGCAGTTTTTTAGCGGGAGGAACCTACGAGCAGTACTTC.

This clone was recorded a few times. CDR3 sequence (DNA): TGTGCCAGCAGCTCCGGGACTTTCTCCTACGAGCAGTACTTC. It codes for CASSSGTFSYEQYF. This chain connects TRBV13 to TRBJ2-7, with D perhaps TRBD2 (6 bases). The CDR3 sequence is 14 residues long. Between the trimmed V and J ends, which lost 4 bases and 0 bases, there was a span of 10 bases. CDR1 is PRHDT and CDR2 is FYEKMQ in the germline V gene (reference sequence). Using reference TRBV13 and TRBJ2-7 for the parts outside the CDR3, the full variable domain is AAGVIQSPRHLIKEKRETATLKCYPIPRHDTVYWYQQGPGQDPQFLISFYEKMQSDKGSIPDRFSAQQFSDYHSELNMSSLELGDSALYFCASSSGTFSYEQYFGPGTRLTVT.

This clone was counted once. The CDR3 DNA is TGTGCCAGCTCACCACCCGTCAGGGACTCTAATGAAAAACTGTTTTTT. Its translation is CASSPPVRDSNEKLFF. The chain has TRBV18 and TRBJ1-4; D perhaps matches TRBD1 (5 bases). Trimming removed 0 bases from V and 3 bases from J, with 11 bases in between. Germline V gene data show CDR1 as KGHSH and CDR2 as LQKENI. The CDR3 has 16 amino acids.